This T cell receptor (beta chain) was captured in a study of Tregs in tolerant kidney transplant recipients. Study details: CD4+CD25+CD127- cells came from approximately three-day belatacept mixed lymphocyte reactions, some with roughly five-day graft donor restimulation.

Regarding the study as a whole: Tregs expanded with activated donor B cells seemed most donor-specific. This study did not directly address biological reproducibility.

The germline CDR1 and CDR2 sequences are SNHLY and FYNNEI. The ends lost 8 bases at V and 3 bases at J; junction bases unmatched: 15. The CDR3 covers 17 residues. In the case of this clone: Antigen unknown.

Clones were read by immunoSEQ multiplex PCR, and TCRdb kept only the in-frame ones, dropping some. The sample lists under 50,000 clones, roughly 96% occurring once. This sequence originates from a human donor in good health. Sequenced sample: Tregs from blood cultured with allogeneic cells. The J gene is TRBJ2-3, the V gene TRBV2; 9 bases line up with TRBD2. The CDR3 nucleotides are TGTGCCAGCGAGTTTGGTGGCGGGAGGGATTATACAGATACGCAGTATTTT. Translating gives CASEFGGGRDYTDTQYF.